Listed below are T cell receptor beta chains from one sample, sequenced in a study of regulatory T cells in long-lasting Graves disease. TCRdb re-analysed the multiplex PCR reads in MiXCR, keeping a single row per CDR3 protein. Of around 240,000 distinct CDR3 sequences in the sample, 18% were seen once. These same data were also listed under a study on T cells in Graves' hyperthyroidism and ophthalmopathy.

Sequenced material: peripheral blood mononuclear cells (PBMCs), taken at new diagnosis, from a patient treated with antithyroid drugs. These receptors were taken from a woman aged 30 to 39 with Graves disease. The CDR3 runs from the conserved cysteine through the conserved F or W. The D gene is left open where the match is weak. Not every row has a clone size; where given, it reads once, few, many or a size class.

abundance | d_gene | j_gene | v_gene | CDR3nt | CDR3aa
many | - | TRBJ1-6 | TRBV7-9 | TGTGCCAGCAGCTTATTCCGGTACGGGCGTTCACCCCTCCACTTT | CASSLFRYGRSPLHF
- | - | TRBJ1-6 | TRBV5-8 | TGTGCCAGCAGCCCCGGATCACCCCTCCACTTT | CASSPGSPLHF
many | - | TRBJ1-6 | TRBV14 | TGTGCCAGCAGCCAAGCCCGCAGTTATAATTCACCCCTCCACTTT | CASSQARSYNSPLHF
many | - | TRBJ1-4 | TRBV20-1 | TGCAGTGCCCCAGATTGGGGAACTAATGAAAAACTGTTTTTT | CSAPDWGTNEKLFF
few | - | TRBJ1-6 | TRBV4-1 | TGCGCCAGCAGCCAAGATTTTGGGAATTCACCCCTCCACTTT | CASSQDFGNSPLHF
many | - | TRBJ2-7 | TRBV20-1 | TGCAGTGCTAGAGGCCCTCAGACACCTCTTGCCGAGCAGTACTTC | CSARGPQTPLAEQYF
many | TRBD1 | TRBJ2-1 | TRBV11-2 | TGTGCCAGCAGCTTAAGGACAGGGAAAACAATGCCAGCGCAGTTCTTC | CASSLRTGKTMPAQFF
many | - | TRBJ1-1 | TRBV7-6 | TGTGCCAGCAGCTTAGCGGGACAAAGCTTTGATGAAGCTTTCTTT | CASSLAGQSFDEAFF
- | TRBD1 | TRBJ2-7 | TRBV4-1 | TGCGCCAGCAGCCATACCGGGACAGGGGGCCGCGACGAGCAGTACTTC | CASSHTGTGGRDEQYF
many | TRBD1 | TRBJ2-3 | TRBV2 | TGTGCCAGCGGGGACAGATCCTTGGCAGATACGCAGTATTTT | CASGDRSLADTQYF
many | - | TRBJ2-1 | TRBV6-1 | TGTGCCAGCAGGGGGGGCCTGGGCAGCTCCTACAATGAGCAGTTCTTC | CASRGGLGSSYNEQFF
- | - | TRBJ2-1 | TRBV11-2 | TGTGCCAGCAGCCGCTCCGAGGGTGGGGGCCCCAATGAGCAGTTCTTC | CASSRSEGGGPNEQFF
once | TRBD1 | TRBJ2-7 | TRBV20-1 | TGCAGTGCTAGAGAGAGTTTGGAGGAGGACAGGGGGCACTCCTACGAGCAGTACTTC | CSARESLEEDRGHSYEQYF
many | - | TRBJ1-2 | TRBV12-5 | TGTGCTAGTGGTTCAAAGACCCGCGACTATGGCTACACCTTC | CASGSKTRDYGYTF
many | TRBD2 | TRBJ2-7 | TRBV19 | TGTGCCAGTAGTGCCGCCCGACTAGCGGCTCCCTACGAGCAGTACTTC | CASSAARLAAPYEQYF
many | - | TRBJ2-4 | TRBV12-3/TRBV12-4 | TGTAAGGAGGGTGGCAGCATCGCCAAAAACATTCAGTACTTC | CKEGGSIAKNIQYF
many | - | TRBJ1-1 | TRBV5-1 | TGCGCCAGCAGCCCCCCCGAGAACACTGAAGCTTTCTTT | CASSPPENTEAFF
few | - | TRBJ1-2 | TRBV4-1 | TGCGCCAGCAGCCACCCAGGCGGCCCGGAAAACTATGGCTACACCTTC | CASSHPGGPENYGYTF
many | - | TRBJ2-5 | TRBV27 | TGTGCCAGCAGTCCCCTGGGACAAGAGACCCAGTACTTC | CASSPLGQETQYF
- | - | TRBJ1-5 | TRBV19 | TGTGCCAGTAGTATGAGGCAGGTAGGCAATCAGCCCCAGCATTTT | CASSMRQVGNQPQHF
once | - | TRBJ1-1 | TRBV5-1 | TGCGCCAGCAGCTGGGGGGCCACTTGGGATCCCACTGAAGCTTTCTTT | CASSWGATWDPTEAFF
many | - | TRBJ2-2 | TRBV7-9 | TGTGCCAGCAGCTTCCGGGACGGATACACCGGGGAGCTGTTTTTT | CASSFRDGYTGELFF
many | - | TRBJ1-1 | TRBV6-5 | TGTGCCAGCAGTTACTCGAGTTCCCCGGAAGCTTTCTTT | CASSYSSSPEAFF
many | TRBD2 | TRBJ2-3 | TRBV27 | TGTGCCAGCAGTCTGGCGGCGGGGGGCACAGATACGCAGTATTTT | CASSLAAGGTDTQYF
- | - | TRBJ2-7 | TRBV6-5 | TGTGCCAGCAGTTACTCTATTCCGGTTGACTACGAGCAGTACTTC | CASSYSIPVDYEQYF
- | TRBD1 | TRBJ2-7 | TRBV20-1 | TGCAGTGCTAGACACCGGGACAGGAGAAAGCAGTACTTC | CSARHRDRRKQYF
many | TRBD1 | TRBJ1-2 | TRBV7-9 | TGTGCCAGCAGCTTAGCGGGGGACAGTAGGGCTAACTATGGCTACACCTTC | CASSLAGDSRANYGYTF